This T cell receptor beta chain was captured by sequencing in a study of cytomegalovirus exposure and HLA in healthy donors. Background on the study: The 90 to 150 validation repertoires used the same platform as the approximately 620 first-cohort repertoires (as reported by a later analysis).

Generated by immunoSEQ multiplex PCR, the TCRdb table keeps only in-frame clones and is missing some. In the table there are around 130,000 clones, 88% of which are singletons. CDR1 SGHVS and CDR2 FQNEAQ come from the germline V gene. V lost 5 bases and J lost 5; bases outside the gene matches: 7. This CDR3 spans 15 amino acids. Details on this clone: Its antigen is unknown.

The study, taken as a whole, reports: Most TCR sequences were seen very rarely across donors, but some public TCRs occurred in many. Confirmation was obtained in vitro that a few CMV-associated chains are specific for CMV antigens. Investigators reported 150 to 200 TCR beta chains as tied to cytomegalovirus.

V gene TRBV7-8 combines with J gene TRBJ1-5; TRBD1 agrees at 9 bases. The sequenced material came from PBMCs. This TCR came from a man aged 25-40 years in good health and CMV-seronegative. CDR3 DNA: TGTGCCAGCAGCCCGGACAGGGGACCCTATCAGCCCCAGCATTTT. This gives the protein CASSPDRGPYQPQHF. Drawing the rest from reference TRBV7-8 and TRBJ1-5, the complete variable domain is GAGVSQSPRYKVAKRGQDVALRCDPISGHVSLFWYQQALGQGPEFLTYFQNEAQLDKSGLPSDRFFAERPEGSVSTLKIQRTQQEDSAVYLCASSPDRGPYQPQHFGDGTRLSIL.